This T cell receptor beta chain was recorded in a study of blood T cell repertoires in COVID-19. In the study overall: Donors in the United States, Italy and Spain gave samples during acute or convalescent COVID-19. Nucleic acid was either cDNA or gDNA, and it came from T cells, B-cell-depleted T cells, or PBMCs.

Original handling: For nucleated cells, counts were estimated from reference gene primer amplification. Clones were read by immunoSEQ multiplex PCR, and TCRdb kept only the in-frame ones, dropping some. Clone size and V and J calls were adopted from that table, with D and trimming inferred from the DNA. The profile shows tens of thousands of clones, about 63% of them singletons. Trimming cost V 5 bases and J 1 base; bases outside gene matches: 1. This CDR3 region has 14 residues. Germline-derived CDR1 and CDR2 are SNHLY and FYNNEI. Sequencing was carried out using peripheral blood. This receptor was taken from a woman aged 70 to 79 with acute or convalescent COVID-19. This chain links TRBV2 with TRBJ2-2; 7 bases are a match to TRBD1. CDR3 in amino acids: CASSRTGNTGELFF. The CDR3 region has the DNA TGTGCCAGCAGTCGGACAGGGAACACCGGGGAGCTGTTTTTT.